This T cell receptor beta chain is drawn from a study of cytomegalovirus exposure and HLA in healthy donors. PCR involved 60 Vbeta and 13 Jbeta primers. Sequencing used immunoSEQ multiplex PCR; TCRdb keeps in-frame clones, though not all of them. The data show some 150,000 clones, around four fifths seen once. The sample holds one count of this clone. The CDR3 length is 14 residues. Trimming pared 5 bases from V and 1 base from J, leaving 12 bases between. Germline loops: CDR1 SGDLS, CDR2 YYNGEE. This receptor was identified in a boy between 2 and 15 years old in good health and CMV-seronegative. Sequenced input: PBMCs. The V gene is TRBV9, the J gene TRBJ1-1, with a possible D match to TRBD1 (5 bases). The CDR3 is CASSERGENTEAFF. The CDR3, as DNA: TGTGCCAGCAGTGAGCGGGGGGAGAACACTGAAGCTTTCTTT.